These T cell receptor beta chains were read from a single sample in a study of a mutant IDH1 vaccine in newly diagnosed glioma. These receptors' targets are unknown. Method: immunoSEQ multiplex PCR; TCRdb's copy keeps in-frame clones and lacks some. The sample yields some 10,000 clones, approximately 85% seen once. This specimen consisted of PBMCs, obtained from a glioma patient whose treatment included an IDH1 peptide vaccine. These receptors came from a man aged 25-45 years with glioma. CDR3s include the opening cysteine and the closing phenylalanine or tryptophan. D genes are given only for firm matches. Size tells how often a clone was seen (once, few, many) or the class of an expanded clone, and some rows leave it out.

j_call,clone_size,d_call,cdr3_length,v_call,cdr3_aa,cdr3_nt
TRBJ2-1,.,.,12,TRBV13,CASSLVAHEQFF,TGTGCCAGCAGCTTAGTAGCTCATGAGCAGTTCTTC
TRBJ1-1,.,.,16,TRBV6-5,CASSYGGPIGNTEAFF,TGTGCCAGCAGTTACGGGGGCCCGATAGGGAACACTGAAGCTTTCTTT
TRBJ2-7,.,TRBD1,16,TRBV7-2,CASRRGQAWGNYEQYF,TGTGCCAGCAGAAGAGGACAGGCTTGGGGTAACTACGAGCAGTACTTC
TRBJ1-4,once,TRBD1,14,TRBV27,CASSYTGGSEKLFF,TGTGCCAGCAGTTACACAGGGGGTTCGGAAAAACTGTTTTTT
TRBJ1-4,.,.,12,TRBV15,CATSRDGGKLFF,TGTGCCACCAGCAGAGATGGGGGAAAACTGTTTTTT
TRBJ1-4,.,.,16,TRBV5-4,CASSLAGAGVNEKLFF,TGTGCCAGCAGCTTGGCCGGGGCAGGGGTAAATGAAAAACTGTTTTTT
TRBJ2-7,.,TRBD2,17,TRBV25-1,CASSGGRVAGVYYEQYF,TGTGCCAGCAGTGGGGGAAGGGTAGCGGGAGTATACTACGAGCAGTACTTC
TRBJ2-7,.,TRBD2,18,TRBV27,CASSFSGLAGGPPYEQYF,TGTGCCAGCAGTTTCAGCGGACTAGCGGGAGGGCCTCCCTACGAGCAGTACTTC
TRBJ1-1,.,.,13,TRBV19,CASTYGAYTEAFF,TGTGCCAGTACCTATGGGGCTTACACTGAAGCTTTCTTT
TRBJ2-1,.,.,14,TRBV7-7,CASSLGAGDNEQFF,TGTGCCAGCAGCTTAGGGGCGGGCGACAATGAGCAGTTCTTC
TRBJ2-7,.,.,13,TRBV6-1,CASSVFWAYGQYF,TGTGCCAGCAGTGTGTTCTGGGCCTACGGGCAGTACTTC
TRBJ1-3,once,.,16,TRBV18,CASSPGLGHSGNTIYF,TGTGCCAGCTCACCAGGGTTGGGTCACTCTGGAAACACCATATATTTT
TRBJ1-1,.,.,15,TRBV5-1,CASSLVGGGNTEAFF,TGCGCCAGCAGCTTGGTAGGGGGGGGCAATACTGAAGCTTTCTTT
TRBJ2-2,.,.,15,TRBV5-1,CASSGTTGRTGELFF,TGCGCCAGCAGCGGTACCACAGGGAGGACCGGGGAGCTGTTTTTT
TRBJ2-3,.,TRBD1,14,TRBV4-2,CASSRDRGTDTQYF,TGTGCCAGCAGCCGGGACAGGGGCACAGATACGCAGTATTTT
TRBJ1-1,.,.,13,TRBV28,CASSFSGHTEAFF,TGTGCCAGCAGTTTTTCGGGGCACACTGAAGCTTTCTTT
TRBJ2-3,.,TRBD2,13,TRBV10-3,CAIRRERTDTQYF,TGTGCCATCAGGCGGGAGAGGACAGATACGCAGTATTTT
TRBJ1-1,.,.,12,TRBV6-5,CASSYSGREAFF,TGTGCCAGCAGTTACTCAGGACGTGAAGCTTTCTTT
TRBJ2-7,.,.,14,TRBV4-1,CASSQDEWGDEQYF,TGCGCCAGCAGCCAAGATGAATGGGGTGACGAGCAGTACTTC
TRBJ2-7,once,TRBD2,18,TRBV5-1,CASSYTGAGTSAVYEQYF,TGCGCCAGCAGCTATACAGGGGCCGGGACTAGCGCCGTCTACGAGCAGTACTTC
TRBJ2-1,.,TRBD1,18,TRBV5-1,CASSRPQGVEAAYNEQFF,TGCGCCAGCAGCCGGCCCCAGGGGGTCGAAGCCGCCTACAATGAGCAGTTCTTC
TRBJ2-7,medium-sized,.,14,TRBV15,CATSRDRVSYEQYF,TGTGCCACCAGCAGAGACAGGGTCTCCTACGAGCAGTACTTC
TRBJ1-2,.,TRBD1,14,TRBV9,CASTAGTVFYGYTF,TGTGCCAGCACCGCCGGGACAGTCTTCTATGGCTACACCTTC
TRBJ2-7,.,.,11,TRBV4-1,CASSGVREQYF,TGCGCCAGCAGCGGGGTGCGGGAGCAGTACTTC
TRBJ2-7,.,.,14,TRBV4-1,CASSQDEWGDEQYF,TGCGCCAGCAGCCAAGATGAATGGGGTGACGAGCAGTACTTC
TRBJ2-7,.,.,13,TRBV19,CASSSRLRDQQYF,TGTGCCAGTAGTAGCCGACTCAGGGATCAGCAGTACTTC
TRBJ2-1,.,.,15,TRBV6-4,CASSQSSGSSDEQFF,TGTGCCAGCAGTCAGTCATCCGGGAGTAGCGATGAGCAGTTCTTC
TRBJ2-2,.,TRBD2,16,TRBV30,CAWGPLRTSVLGELFF,TGTGCCTGGGGCCCCTTACGGACTAGTGTTCTAGGGGAGCTGTTTTTT
TRBJ1-5,few,TRBD1,15,TRBV19,CASSMGQGAGQPQHF,TGTGCCAGTAGTATGGGGCAGGGGGCGGGTCAGCCCCAGCATTTT
TRBJ2-1,.,.,14,TRBV5-1,CASSLEGPRDEQFF,TGCGCCAGCAGCTTGGAGGGGCCCCGAGATGAGCAGTTCTTC
TRBJ1-1,.,.,12,TRBV5-6,CASSPPIGEAFF,TGTGCCAGCAGCCCTCCGATTGGTGAAGCTTTCTTT
TRBJ2-1,.,TRBD1,14,TRBV12-5,CASGPGTGGSEQFF,TGTGCTAGTGGTCCAGGGACAGGAGGGAGTGAGCAGTTCTTC
TRBJ2-1,.,TRBD2,15,TRBV6-5,CASSSTSGSYNEQFF,TGTGCCAGCAGTTCTACTAGCGGGAGCTATAATGAGCAGTTCTTC
TRBJ2-5,.,.,15,TRBV7-6,CASSFSSGAQETQYF,TGTGCCAGCAGCTTCTCATCGGGAGCGCAAGAGACCCAGTACTTC
TRBJ1-4,once,TRBD1,18,TRBV19,CASRDPRDRLATNEKLFF,TGTGCCAGTAGAGATCCCCGGGACAGGCTTGCAACTAATGAAAAACTGTTTTTT
TRBJ1-2,.,.,15,TRBV10-3,CAISGGDPPWYGYTF,TGTGCCATCAGCGGGGGGGACCCGCCTTGGTATGGCTACACCTTC
TRBJ1-2,.,.,13,TRBV6-5,CASSRDANYGYTF,TGTGCCAGCAGCCGGGACGCCAACTATGGCTACACCTTC
TRBJ2-7,.,TRBD1,15,TRBV6-5,CASRSPDRGLYEQYF,TGTGCCAGCAGATCACCGGACAGGGGGCTCTACGAGCAGTACTTC
TRBJ1-1,.,.,12,TRBV15,CATSRAQGEAFF,TGTGCCACCAGCAGAGCGCAGGGTGAAGCTTTCTTT
TRBJ2-7,.,.,13,TRBV6-4,CASSDGFSYEQYF,TGTGCCAGCAGTGACGGGTTTTCCTACGAGCAGTACTTC
TRBJ1-5,few,.,16,TRBV5-6,CASSLQGGLSNQPQHF,TGTGCCAGCAGCCTACAGGGTGGGCTAAGCAATCAGCCCCAGCATTTT
TRBJ2-1,few,TRBD2,15,TRBV6-4,CASSPLAASYNEQFF,TGTGCCAGCAGTCCACTAGCGGCCTCCTACAATGAGCAGTTCTTC
TRBJ2-4,.,.,19,TRBV5-8,CASSLLGRVFGETKNIQYF,TGTGCCAGCAGCCTTTTAGGCAGGGTGTTCGGAGAAACCAAAAACATTCAGTACTTC
TRBJ2-7,once,.,15,TRBV5-6,CASSFGGRASYEQYF,TGTGCCAGCAGCTTCGGCGGGCGCGCCTCCTACGAGCAGTACTTC
TRBJ2-3,.,TRBD2,16,TRBV4-1,CASSQVTSQGTDTQYF,TGCGCCAGCAGCCAGGTGACTAGCCAGGGCACAGATACGCAGTATTTT
TRBJ2-7,.,.,14,TRBV18,CASSPWETLYEQYF,TGTGCCAGCTCACCATGGGAGACCCTCTACGAGCAGTACTTC
TRBJ2-1,.,TRBD2,12,TRBV7-2,CASSSGLAEQFF,TGTGCCAGCAGCTCAGGACTAGCGGAGCAGTTCTTC
TRBJ1-5,.,.,14,TRBV5-8,CASSLVTANQPQHF,TGTGCCAGCAGCTTGGTGACAGCTAATCAGCCCCAGCATTTT
TRBJ2-5,once,.,13,TRBV2,CASKGDISETQYF,TGTGCCAGCAAAGGGGACATATCAGAGACCCAGTACTTC
TRBJ2-7,.,TRBD1,14,TRBV2,CASSEGRGLYEQYF,TGTGCCAGCAGTGAGGGCAGGGGGCTCTACGAGCAGTACTTC
TRBJ1-2,.,.,13,TRBV14,CASSPQLNYGYTF,TGTGCCAGCAGCCCACAGTTAAACTATGGCTACACCTTC
TRBJ2-5,.,.,12,TRBV2,CATRRGEETQYF,TGTGCCACACGCAGGGGGGAAGAGACCCAGTACTTC
TRBJ2-3,once,.,15,TRBV25-1,CASSEYPGSTDTQYF,TGTGCCAGCAGTGAATATCCCGGTAGCACAGATACGCAGTATTTT
TRBJ1-3,.,.,15,TRBV7-9,CASSLAWGSGNTIYF,TGTGCCAGCAGCTTAGCCTGGGGTTCTGGAAACACCATATATTTT
TRBJ1-2,.,.,15,TRBV9,CASSVVTGQNYGYTF,TGTGCCAGCAGCGTAGTAACCGGGCAGAACTATGGCTACACCTTC
TRBJ2-7,.,TRBD2,15,TRBV10-1,CASSESASGAYEQYF,TGCGCCAGCAGTGAGTCCGCTAGCGGGGCCTACGAGCAGTACTTC
TRBJ2-5,.,TRBD2,17,TRBV19,CASSAVLAGAGQETQYF,TGTGCCAGTAGTGCCGTTCTAGCGGGAGCAGGCCAAGAGACCCAGTACTTC
TRBJ1-1,.,.,15,TRBV6-6,CASSYPEPPQLKAFF,TGTGCCAGCAGTTACCCGGAACCCCCACAGCTGAAAGCTTTCTTT
TRBJ1-5,.,.,13,TRBV19,CASSGSGNQPQHF,TGTGCCAGTTCGGGGAGTGGCAATCAGCCCCAGCATTTT
TRBJ2-1,.,TRBD1,14,TRBV19,CASSNGQGRNEQFF,TGTGCCAGTAGTAACGGACAGGGTCGGAATGAGCAGTTCTTC